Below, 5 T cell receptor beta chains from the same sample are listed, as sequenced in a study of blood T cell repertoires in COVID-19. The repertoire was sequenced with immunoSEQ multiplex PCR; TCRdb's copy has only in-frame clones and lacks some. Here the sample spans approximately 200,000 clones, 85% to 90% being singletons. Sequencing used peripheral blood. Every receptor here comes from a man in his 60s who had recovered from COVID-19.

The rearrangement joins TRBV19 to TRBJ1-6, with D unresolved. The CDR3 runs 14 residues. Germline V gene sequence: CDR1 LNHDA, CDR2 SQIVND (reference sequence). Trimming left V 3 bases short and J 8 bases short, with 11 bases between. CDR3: CASSIWMSDSPLHF. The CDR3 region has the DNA TGTGCCAGTAGTATCTGGATGAGCGATTCACCCCTCCACTTT.

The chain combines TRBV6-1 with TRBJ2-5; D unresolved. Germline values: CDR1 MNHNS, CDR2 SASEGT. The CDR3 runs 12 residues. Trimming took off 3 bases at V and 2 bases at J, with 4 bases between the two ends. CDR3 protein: CASSDLQETQYF. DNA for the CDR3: TGTGCCAGCAGTGACCTGCAAGAGACCCAGTACTTC.

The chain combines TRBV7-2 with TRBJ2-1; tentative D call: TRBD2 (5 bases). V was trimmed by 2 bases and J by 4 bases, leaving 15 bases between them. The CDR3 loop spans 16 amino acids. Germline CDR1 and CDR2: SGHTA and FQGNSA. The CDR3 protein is CASSLSSSGLYNEQFF. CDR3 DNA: TGTGCCAGCAGCTTAAGTTCGAGCGGACTGTACAATGAGCAGTTCTTC.

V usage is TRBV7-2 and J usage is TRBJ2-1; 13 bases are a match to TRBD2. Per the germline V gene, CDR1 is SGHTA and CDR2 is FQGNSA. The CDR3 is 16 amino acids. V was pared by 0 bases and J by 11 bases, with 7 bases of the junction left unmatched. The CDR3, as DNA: TGTGCCAGCAGCTTAGCCTCCGGGACTAGCGGGGCCCAGCAGTTCTTC. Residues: CASSLASGTSGAQQFF.

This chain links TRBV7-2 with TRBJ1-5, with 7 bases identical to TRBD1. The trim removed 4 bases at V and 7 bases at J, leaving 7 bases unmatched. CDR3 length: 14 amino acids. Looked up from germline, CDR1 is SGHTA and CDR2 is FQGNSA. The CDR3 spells CASSSDRAWQPQHF. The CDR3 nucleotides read TGTGCCAGCAGCTCTGACAGGGCTTGGCAGCCCCAGCATTTT.